This paragraph reports one T cell receptor beta chain. Its antigen remains unidentified. Other DNA sequences in this specimen translate into the identical CDR3. Here immunoSEQ multiplex PCR was the method, and the copy in TCRdb shows in-frame clones only, minus some. The data show 2 million to 2.5 million clones, approximately 95% seen once. This sample was taken from a study of shared clonotypes between healthy human individuals. There are 13 residues in the CDR3. Trimming shortened V by 4 bases and J by 4 bases, and 8 bases separated the two germline ends. Germline V CDR1 and CDR2: SGHNT, YENEEA. Study outcomes and limitations: Incompleteness in sorted-subset sequencing, despite large depth, was shown by rarefaction.

This clonotype was sampled from a man younger than 35 in good health. Some clones in this sample may be carry-over from other donors' samples. The rearrangement links TRBV11-3 to TRBJ2-1; no reliable D call. Specimen: naive CD4+ T cells from PBMCs. Specified subset: CD45RA+ positively selected. CDR3 bases: TGTGCCAGCAGCTCCGGGCCTTACAATGAGCAGTTCTTC. This codes for CASSSGPYNEQFF.